These 9 T cell receptor beta chains were sequenced from one sample in a study of early stage breast cancer tumors. Data came from immunoSEQ multiplex PCR; TCRdb stores just in-frame clones and leaves some out. Of more than 13,000 clones listed, roughly three quarters were seen once; the top ten hold around 7.6%. Sample: normal breast tissue next to the tumor. These receptor sequences come from a person between 50 and 60 years old with breast cancer.

The rearrangement uses TRBV28 and TRBJ2-7, with 9 bases that match TRBD1. This CDR3 comprises 16 residues. With V trimmed by 6 bases and J by 2 bases, 11 bases remained unmatched. Germline lookup yields CDR1 MDHEN and CDR2 SYDVKM. The CDR3 sequence: CASSSAQTGGAYEQYF. Here the CDR3 DNA reads TGTGCCAGCAGCTCCGCCCAGACAGGGGGGGCCTACGAGCAGTACTTC.

This clone was observed once. J is TRBJ1-2 and V is TRBV5-5; D is unclear. The V end lost 0 bases, the J end lost 8 bases, and 17 bases lay between the germline ends. CDR1 SGHKS and CDR2 YYEKEE come from the germline V gene (reference sequence). CDR3 length: 15 residues. The CDR3: CASSLATREAYGYTF. The CDR3 nucleotides are TGTGCCAGCAGCTTGGCAACACGGGAGGCATACGGCTACACCTTC.

The chain links TRBV10-3 to TRBJ2-1; D might be TRBD2 (5 bases). CDR1 is ENHRY and CDR2 is SYGVKD in the germline V gene. The CDR3 is 15 residues long. The V end lost 2 bases, the J end lost 6 bases, and 14 bases lay between the germline ends. The CDR3 region has the DNA TGTGCCATCAGTGAGATAGAACTACGGGGCAATGAGCAGTTCTTC. It is translated as CAISEIELRGNEQFF.

The V and J genes are TRBV19 and TRBJ2-1; D gene ambiguous. V was trimmed by 3 bases and J by 0 bases, leaving 9 bases between them. The CDR3 runs 15 residues. Germline lookup yields CDR1 LNHDA and CDR2 SQIVND (reference sequence). The CDR3, as DNA: TGTGCCAGTAGTATCCAGCCTCGCTCCTACAATGAGCAGTTCTTC. Translated: CASSIQPRSYNEQFF.

The chain employs TRBV5-1 and TRBJ2-1; 10 nucleotides line up with TRBD1. The CDR3 extends over 14 amino acids. The germline CDR1 and CDR2 sequences are SGHRS and YFSETQ. The J segment lost 9 bases and the V segment lost 6 bases, leaving 9 bases of the junction unmatched. The CDR3 loop is CASKPGQGYGEQFF. The CDR3, as DNA: TGCGCCAGCAAGCCGGGACAGGGGTACGGTGAGCAGTTCTTC.

The J gene is TRBJ2-7, the V gene TRBV7-2, with TRBD1 as a possible D gene (5 bases). The germline V gene has CDR1 SGHTA and CDR2 FQGNSA. The CDR3 runs to 15 residues. The germline V and J ends were trimmed by 2 bases and 4 bases, with 15 bases remaining between them. CDR3 in DNA: TGTGCCAGCAGCTTAAATAGTCAGGGCAGATACGAGCAGTACTTC. This codes for CASSLNSQGRYEQYF.

The genes are TRBV9 and TRBJ2-1; D remains unclear. The germline V gene has CDR1 SGDLS and CDR2 YYNGEE. This CDR3 is 12 amino acids long. Trimming cost V 4 bases and J 7 bases, with 9 bases left between them. The CDR3 reads CASSLLMNEQFF. Here the CDR3 DNA reads TGTGCCAGCAGCCTCCTTATGAATGAGCAGTTCTTC.

The CDR3 sequence is CASSSGGKETQYF. In nucleotides, the CDR3 is TGTGCCAGCAGCAGCGGGGGGAAGGAGACCCAGTACTTC. V is TRBV7-2 and J is TRBJ2-5; 9 bases agree with TRBD2. The CDR3 is 13 amino acids. J lost 5 bases, V lost 5 bases, and 3 bases had no gene match. From germline, CDR1 is SGHTA and CDR2 FQGNSA.

The chain recombines TRBV11-2 with TRBJ2-4; 11 bases are shared with TRBD1. V trimming: 4 bases; J trimming: 0 bases; junction bases outside the gene matches: 11. Per germline, CDR1 SGHAT and CDR2 FQNNGV. The CDR3 sequence is 19 residues long. The CDR3 here is CASSSGGTGGFLAKNIQYF. CDR3 bases: TGTGCCAGCAGCTCGGGGGGGACAGGGGGTTTTCTAGCCAAAAACATTCAGTACTTC.